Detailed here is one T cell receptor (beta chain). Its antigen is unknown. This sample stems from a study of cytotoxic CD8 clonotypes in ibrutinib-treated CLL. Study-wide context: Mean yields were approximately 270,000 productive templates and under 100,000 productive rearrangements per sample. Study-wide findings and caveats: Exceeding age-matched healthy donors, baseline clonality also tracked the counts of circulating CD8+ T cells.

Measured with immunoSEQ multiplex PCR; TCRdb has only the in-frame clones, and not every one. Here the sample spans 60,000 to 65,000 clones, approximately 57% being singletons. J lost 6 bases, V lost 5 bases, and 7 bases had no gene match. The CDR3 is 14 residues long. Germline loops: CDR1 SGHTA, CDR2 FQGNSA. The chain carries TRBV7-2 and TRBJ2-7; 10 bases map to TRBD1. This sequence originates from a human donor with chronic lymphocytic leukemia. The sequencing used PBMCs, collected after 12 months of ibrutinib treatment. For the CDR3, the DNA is TGTGCCAGCAGCGCGAGACAGGGGGCGGGCGAGCAGTACGTC. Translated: CASSARQGAGEQYV.